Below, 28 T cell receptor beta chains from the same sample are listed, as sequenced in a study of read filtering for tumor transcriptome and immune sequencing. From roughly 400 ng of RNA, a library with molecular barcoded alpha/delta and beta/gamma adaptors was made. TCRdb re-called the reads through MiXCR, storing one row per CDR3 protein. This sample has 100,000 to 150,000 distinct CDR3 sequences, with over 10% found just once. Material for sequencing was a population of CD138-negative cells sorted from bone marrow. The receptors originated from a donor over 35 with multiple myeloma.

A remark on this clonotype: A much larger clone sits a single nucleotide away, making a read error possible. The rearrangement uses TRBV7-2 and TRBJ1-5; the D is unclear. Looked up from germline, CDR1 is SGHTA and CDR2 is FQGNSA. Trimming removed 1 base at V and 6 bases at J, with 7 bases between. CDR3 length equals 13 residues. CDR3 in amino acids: CASSLDVVQPQHF. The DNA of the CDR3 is TGTGCCAGCAGCTTAGATGTGGTTCAGCCCCAGCATTTT.

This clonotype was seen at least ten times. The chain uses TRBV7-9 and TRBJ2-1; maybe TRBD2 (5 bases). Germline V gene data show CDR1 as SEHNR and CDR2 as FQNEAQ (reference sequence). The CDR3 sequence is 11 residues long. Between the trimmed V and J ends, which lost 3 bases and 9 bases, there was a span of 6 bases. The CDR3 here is CASSFAGEQFF. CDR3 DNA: TGTGCCAGCAGCTTCGCGGGTGAGCAGTTCTTC.

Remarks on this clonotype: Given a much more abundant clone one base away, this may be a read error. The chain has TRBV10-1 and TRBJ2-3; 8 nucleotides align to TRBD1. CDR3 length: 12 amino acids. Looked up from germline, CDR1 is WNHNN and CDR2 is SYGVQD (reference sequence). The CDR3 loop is CASSEGTGTQYF. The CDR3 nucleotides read TGCGCCAGCAGTGAGGGGACAGGTACGCAGTATTTT.

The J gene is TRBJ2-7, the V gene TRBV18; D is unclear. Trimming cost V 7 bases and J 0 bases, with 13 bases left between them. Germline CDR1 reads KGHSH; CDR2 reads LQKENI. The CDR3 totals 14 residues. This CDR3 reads CASFESGSSYEQYF. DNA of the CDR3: TGTGCCAGCTTTGAGTCCGGAAGCTCCTACGAGCAGTACTTC.

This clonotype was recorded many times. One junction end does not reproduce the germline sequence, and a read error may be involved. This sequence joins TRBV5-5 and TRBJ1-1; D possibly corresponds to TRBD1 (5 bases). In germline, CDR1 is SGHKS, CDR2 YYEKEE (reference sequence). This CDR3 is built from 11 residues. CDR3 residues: CAGSLGPEAFF. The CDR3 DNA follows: TGTGCCGGCAGCTTGGGACCTGAAGCTTTCTTT.

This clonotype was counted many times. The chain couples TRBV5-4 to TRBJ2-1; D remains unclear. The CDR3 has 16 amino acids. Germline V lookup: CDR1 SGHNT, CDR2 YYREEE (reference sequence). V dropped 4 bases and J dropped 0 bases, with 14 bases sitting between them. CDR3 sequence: CASSLPGGFSYNEQFF. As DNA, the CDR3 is TGTGCCAGCAGCCTCCCGGGCGGTTTCTCCTACAATGAGCAGTTCTTC.

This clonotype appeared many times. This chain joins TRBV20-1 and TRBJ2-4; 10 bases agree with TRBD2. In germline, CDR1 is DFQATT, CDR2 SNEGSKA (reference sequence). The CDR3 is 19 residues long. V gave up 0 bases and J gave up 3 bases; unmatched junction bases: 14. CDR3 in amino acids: CSARDILEPAGGVKNIQYF. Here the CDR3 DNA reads TGCAGTGCTAGAGATATTCTGGAACCAGCGGGAGGGGTCAAAAACATTCAGTACTTC.

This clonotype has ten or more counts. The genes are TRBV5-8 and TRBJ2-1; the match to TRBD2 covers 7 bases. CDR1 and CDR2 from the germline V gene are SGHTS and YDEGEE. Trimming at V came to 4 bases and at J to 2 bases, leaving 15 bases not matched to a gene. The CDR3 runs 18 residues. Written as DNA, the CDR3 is TGTGCCAGCAGCCGCCTCGTTGGGGACTATCGAACCTACAATGAGCAGTTCTTC. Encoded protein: CASSRLVGDYRTYNEQFF. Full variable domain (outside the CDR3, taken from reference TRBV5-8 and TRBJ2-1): EAGVTQSPTHLIKTRGQQATLRCSPISGHTSVYWYQQALGLGLQFLLWYDEGEERNRGNFPPRFSGRQFPNYSSELNVNALELEDSALYLCASSRLVGDYRTYNEQFFGPGTRLTVL.

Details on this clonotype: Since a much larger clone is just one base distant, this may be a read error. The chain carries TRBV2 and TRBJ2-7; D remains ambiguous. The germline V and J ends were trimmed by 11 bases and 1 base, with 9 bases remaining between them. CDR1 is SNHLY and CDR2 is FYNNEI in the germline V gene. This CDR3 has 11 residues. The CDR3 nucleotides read TGTGCCTGCCGTACTTCCTACGAGCAGTACTTC. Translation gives CACRTSYEQYF.

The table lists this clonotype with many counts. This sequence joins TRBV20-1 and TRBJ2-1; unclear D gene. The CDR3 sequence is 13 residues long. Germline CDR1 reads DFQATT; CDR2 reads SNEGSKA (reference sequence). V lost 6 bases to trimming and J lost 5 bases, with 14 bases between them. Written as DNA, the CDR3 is TGCAGTGCCCCGGAATTAATAGACAATGAGCAGTTCTTC. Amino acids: CSAPELIDNEQFF.

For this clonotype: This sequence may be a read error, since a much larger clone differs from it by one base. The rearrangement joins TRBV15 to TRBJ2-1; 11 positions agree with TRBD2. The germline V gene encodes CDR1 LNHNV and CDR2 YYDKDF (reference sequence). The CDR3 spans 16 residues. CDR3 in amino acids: CATSRTGTSGYNEQLF. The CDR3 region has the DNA TGTGCCACCAGCAGAACCGGGACTAGCGGCTACAATGAGCAGCTCTTC. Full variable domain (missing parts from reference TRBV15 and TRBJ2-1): DAMVIQNPRYQVTQFGKPVTLSCSQTLNHNVMYWYQQKSSQAPKLLFHYYDKDFNNEADTPDNFQSRRPNTSFCFLDIRSPGLGDTAMYLCATSRTGTSGYNEQLFGPGTRLTVL.

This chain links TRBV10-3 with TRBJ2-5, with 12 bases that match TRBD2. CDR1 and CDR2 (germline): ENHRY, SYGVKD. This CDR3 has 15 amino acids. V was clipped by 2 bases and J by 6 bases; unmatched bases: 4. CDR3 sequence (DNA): TGTGCCATCAGTGAGCTAGCGGGGGGGATGAAGACCCAGTACTTC. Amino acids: CAISELAGGMKTQYF.

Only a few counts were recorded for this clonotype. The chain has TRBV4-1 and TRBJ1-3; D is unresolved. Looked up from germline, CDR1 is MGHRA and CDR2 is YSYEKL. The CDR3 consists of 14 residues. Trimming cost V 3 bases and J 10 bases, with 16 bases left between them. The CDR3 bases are TGCGCCAGCAGCCAGGAGTTGGCCCGGCGGACCATATATTTT. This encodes CASSQELARRTIYF.

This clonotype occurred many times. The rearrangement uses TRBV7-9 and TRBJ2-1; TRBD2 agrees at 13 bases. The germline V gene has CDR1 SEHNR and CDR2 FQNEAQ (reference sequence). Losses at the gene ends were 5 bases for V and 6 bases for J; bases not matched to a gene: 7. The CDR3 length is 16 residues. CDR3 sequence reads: CASSPRLAGGFNEQFF. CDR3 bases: TGTGCCAGCAGCCCCCGACTAGCGGGAGGCTTCAATGAGCAGTTCTTC. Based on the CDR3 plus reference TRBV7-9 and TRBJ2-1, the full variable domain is DTGVSQNPRHKITKRGQNVTFRCDPISEHNRLYWYRQTLGQGPEFLTYFQNEAQLEKSRLLSDRFSAERPKGSFSTLEIQRTEQGDSAMYLCASSPRLAGGFNEQFFGPGTRLTVL.

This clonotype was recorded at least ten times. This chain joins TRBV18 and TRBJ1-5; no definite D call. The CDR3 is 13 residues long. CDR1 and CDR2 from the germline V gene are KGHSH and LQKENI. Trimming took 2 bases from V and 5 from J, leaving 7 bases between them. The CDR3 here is CASSPGEDQPQHF. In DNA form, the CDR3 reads TGTGCCAGCTCACCAGGGGAGGATCAGCCCCAGCATTTT. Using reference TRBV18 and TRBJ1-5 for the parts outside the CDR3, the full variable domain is NAGVMQNPRHLVRRRGQEARLRCSPMKGHSHVYWYRQLPEEGLKFMVYLQKENIIDESGMPKERFSAEFPKEGPSILRIQQVVRGDSAAYFCASSPGEDQPQHFGDGTRLSIL.

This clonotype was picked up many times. The CDR3 DNA sequence: TGTGCCAGCACCCTCAAGGGACTAGGAGTTCTTGAGACCCAGTACTTC. It encodes CASTLKGLGVLETQYF. The rearrangement links TRBV6-5 to TRBJ2-5; 8 bases are shared with TRBD2. The CDR3 extends over 16 amino acids. Germline V gives CDR1 MNHEY, CDR2 SVGAGI. The V gene end was trimmed by 7 bases and the J gene end by 5 bases; junction bases not matched to a gene: 15.

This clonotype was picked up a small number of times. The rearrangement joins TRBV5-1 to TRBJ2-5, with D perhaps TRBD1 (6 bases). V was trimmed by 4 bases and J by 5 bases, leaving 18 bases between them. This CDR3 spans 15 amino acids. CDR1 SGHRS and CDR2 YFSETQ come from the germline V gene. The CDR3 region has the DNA TGCGCCAGCAGCGGATCGACAGGTGGGAAGGAGACCCAGTACTTC. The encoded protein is CASSGSTGGKETQYF. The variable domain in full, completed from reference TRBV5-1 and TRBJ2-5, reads KAGVTQTPRYLIKTRGQQVTLSCSPISGHRSVSWYQQTPGQGLQFLFEYFSETQRNKGNFPGRFSGRQFSNSRSEMNVSTLELGDSALYLCASSGSTGGKETQYFGPGTRLLVL.

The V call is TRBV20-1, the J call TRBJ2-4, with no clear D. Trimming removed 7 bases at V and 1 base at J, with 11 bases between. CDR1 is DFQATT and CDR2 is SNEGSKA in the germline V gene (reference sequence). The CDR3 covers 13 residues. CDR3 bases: TGCAGTGTTCGGACCGAGGCCAAAAACATTCAGTACTTC. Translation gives CSVRTEAKNIQYF.

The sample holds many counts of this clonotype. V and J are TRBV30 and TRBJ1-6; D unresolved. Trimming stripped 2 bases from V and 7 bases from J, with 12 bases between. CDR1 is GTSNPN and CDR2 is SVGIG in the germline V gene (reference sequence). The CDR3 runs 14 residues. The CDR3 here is CAWSSGSLNSPLHF. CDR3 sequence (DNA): TGTGCCTGGAGTTCGGGCAGCTTGAATTCACCCCTCCACTTT. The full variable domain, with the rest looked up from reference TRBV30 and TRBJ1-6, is SQTIHQWPATLVQPVGSPLSLECTVEGTSNPNLYWYRQAAGRGLQLLFYSVGIGQISSEVPQNLSASRPQDRQFILSSKKLLLSDSGFYLCAWSSGSLNSPLHFGNGTRLTVT.

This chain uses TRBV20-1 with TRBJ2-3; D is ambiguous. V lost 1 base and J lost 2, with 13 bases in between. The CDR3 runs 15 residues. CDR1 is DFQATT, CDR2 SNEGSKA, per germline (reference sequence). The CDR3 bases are TGCAGTGCTAGAGTGGCTCTACTCAACACAGATACGCAGTATTTT. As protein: CSARVALLNTDTQYF.

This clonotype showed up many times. Here the CDR3 reads CSGRDSANTEAFF. In DNA, the CDR3 is TGCAGCGGGCGGGACAGCGCAAACACTGAAGCTTTCTTT. The chain joins TRBV29-1 to TRBJ1-1, with 7 bases that match TRBD1. The CDR3 length is 13 residues. V shed 7 bases, J shed 2 bases, and the junction held 7 bases outside the gene matches. Germline V gene sequence: CDR1 SQVTM, CDR2 ANQGSEA.

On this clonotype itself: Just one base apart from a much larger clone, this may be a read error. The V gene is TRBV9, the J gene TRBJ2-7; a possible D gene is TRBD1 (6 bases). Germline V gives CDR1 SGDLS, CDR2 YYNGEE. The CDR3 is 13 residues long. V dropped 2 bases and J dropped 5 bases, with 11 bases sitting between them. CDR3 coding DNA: TGTGCCAGCAGCGTGAAGGGGGTTGACGAGCAGTACTTC. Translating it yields CASSVKGVDEQYF.

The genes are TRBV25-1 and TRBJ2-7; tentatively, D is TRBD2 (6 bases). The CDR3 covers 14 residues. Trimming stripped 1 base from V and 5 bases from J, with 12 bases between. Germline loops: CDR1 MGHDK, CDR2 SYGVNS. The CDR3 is CASSELGLANEQYF. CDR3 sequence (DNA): TGTGCCAGCAGTGAATTGGGGCTAGCGAACGAGCAGTACTTC.

Written as DNA, the CDR3 is TGTGCCAGCATTCGGGACTTCACAGATACGCAGTATTTT. The encoded protein is CASIRDFTDTQYF. The gene calls are TRBV2 and TRBJ2-3; D may be TRBD2 (6 bases). Trimming left V 7 bases short and J 2 bases short, with 10 bases between. There are 13 residues in the CDR3. Germline CDR1 and CDR2: SNHLY and FYNNEI.

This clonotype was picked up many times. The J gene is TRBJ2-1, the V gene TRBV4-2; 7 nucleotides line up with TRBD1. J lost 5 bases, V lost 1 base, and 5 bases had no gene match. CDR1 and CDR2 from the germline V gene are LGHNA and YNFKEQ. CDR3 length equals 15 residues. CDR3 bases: TGTGCCAGCAGCCAAGGTCGGGACAGTAACAATGAGCAGTTCTTC. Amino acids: CASSQGRDSNNEQFF.

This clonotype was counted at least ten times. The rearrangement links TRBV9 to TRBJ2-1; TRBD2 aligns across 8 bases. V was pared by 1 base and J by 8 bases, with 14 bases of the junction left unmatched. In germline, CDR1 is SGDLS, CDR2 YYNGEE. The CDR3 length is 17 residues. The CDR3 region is CASSVPTSSGGGDEQFF. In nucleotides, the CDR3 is TGTGCCAGCAGCGTACCCACCTCCAGCGGGGGCGGGGATGAGCAGTTCTTC. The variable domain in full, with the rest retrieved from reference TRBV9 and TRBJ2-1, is DSGVTQTPKHLITATGQRVTLRCSPRSGDLSVYWYQQSLDQGLQFLIQYYNGEERAKGNILERFSAQQFPDLHSELNLSSLELGDSALYFCASSVPTSSGGGDEQFFGPGTRLTVL.

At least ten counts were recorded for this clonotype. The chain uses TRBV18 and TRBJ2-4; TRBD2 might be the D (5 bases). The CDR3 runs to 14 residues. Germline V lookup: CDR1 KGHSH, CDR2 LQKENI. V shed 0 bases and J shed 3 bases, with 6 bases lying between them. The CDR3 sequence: CASSPPGGKNIQYF. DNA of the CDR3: TGTGCCAGCTCACCACCAGGAGGCAAAAACATTCAGTACTTC. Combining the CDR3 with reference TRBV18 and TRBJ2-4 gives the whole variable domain NAGVMQNPRHLVRRRGQEARLRCSPMKGHSHVYWYRQLPEEGLKFMVYLQKENIIDESGMPKERFSAEFPKEGPSILRIQQVVRGDSAAYFCASSPPGGKNIQYFGAGTRLSVL.

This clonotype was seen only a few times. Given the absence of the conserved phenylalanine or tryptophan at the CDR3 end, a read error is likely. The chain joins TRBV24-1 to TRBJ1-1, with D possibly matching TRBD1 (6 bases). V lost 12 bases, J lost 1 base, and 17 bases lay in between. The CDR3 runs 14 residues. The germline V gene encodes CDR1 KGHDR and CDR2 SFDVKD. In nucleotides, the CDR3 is TGTGCCGCTTACTCGGGACATCAGAACACTGAAGCTTTCCTT. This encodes CAAYSGHQNTEAFL.